These T cell receptor beta chains were read from a single sample in a study of T cell responses to AZD1222 COVID-19 vaccine. Some clones are missing from TCRdb's copy, which holds only in-frame ones; the method was immunoSEQ multiplex PCR. The profile shows 80,000 to 100,000 clones, 70% to 90% of them singletons. This specimen was peripheral blood, taken 28 days after the second AZD1222 dose. These TCRs come from an adult who received the AZD1222 COVID-19 vaccine. Each CDR3 is given with its conserved first and last residue.

J	V	CDR3
TRBJ2-5	TRBV5-1	CASSLGQLQETQYF
TRBJ1-3	TRBV5-1	CASSLGSGSGNTIYF
TRBJ2-1	TRBV11-3	CASSPRAGGSNEQFF
TRBJ2-3	TRBV6-5	CASSYGGGTDTQYF
TRBJ2-1	TRBV6-5	CASSYGGSGYNEQFF
TRBJ1-6	TRBV19	CASSMRTQSPLHF
TRBJ2-7	TRBV13	CASSTSRGSYEQYF
TRBJ2-5	TRBV7-8	CASSLGGRETQYF
TRBJ2-1	TRBV29-1	CSAGQYNEQFF
TRBJ1-5	TRBV7-8	CASAGSGNQPQHF
TRBJ2-2	TRBV25-1	CASSYGRERNTGELFF
TRBJ2-3	TRBV7-3	CASSLGQATDTQYF
TRBJ2-5	TRBV19	CASSIAGYQETQYF
TRBJ2-7	TRBV12-3/TRBV12-4	CASSLVGREQYF
TRBJ2-7	TRBV18	CASSPTSSGGASHEQYF
TRBJ1-3	TRBV9	CASGRGQGSEGNTIYF
TRBJ2-3	TRBV21-1	CASSLLLLNRSVLISDTQYF
TRBJ1-5	TRBV2	CASSKGGTGNQPQHF
TRBJ2-1	TRBV4-3	CASSQASGVYNEQFF
TRBJ2-1	TRBV7-3	CASSFRTGAGNEQFF
TRBJ2-7	TRBV27	CASSQRRQGGYEQYF
TRBJ1-3	TRBV19	CASSRGANSGNTIYF
TRBJ2-1	TRBV5-4	CASSFRAGRDYNEQFF
TRBJ1-1	TRBV9	CASSPRYGGAGYTEAFF
TRBJ2-2	TRBV24-1	CAAGQNTGELFF
TRBJ2-3	TRBV9	CASSVELTDTQYF
TRBJ1-2	TRBV12-5	CASGYYIGGSRGYTF
TRBJ1-3	TRBV12-5	CASAGNSGNTIYF
TRBJ2-1	TRBV5-6	CASSLVLGDSYNEQFF
TRBJ1-5	TRBV5-1	CASSLDGSDQPQHF
TRBJ1-2	TRBV30	CAWSRTGENYGYTF
TRBJ1-3	TRBV7-8	CASSPTTGVIGNTIYF
TRBJ2-1	TRBV9	CASRGQGYNEQFF
TRBJ1-6	TRBV19	CASSIGGNYNSPLHF
TRBJ1-2	TRBV6-5	CASSYPRSYGYTF
TRBJ1-1	TRBV3-1/TRBV3-2	CASTRGTFEAFF
TRBJ1-5	TRBV24-1	CATRQMTVYSNQPQHF
TRBJ2-1	TRBV6-4	CASSLDRFGEQFF
TRBJ2-2	TRBV7-3	CASTPSGGNTGELFF
TRBJ1-2	TRBV3-1/TRBV3-2	CATEYGYTF
TRBJ1-1	TRBV7-2	CASSLSRDTEAFF
TRBJ2-1	TRBV5-4	CASSYRGGSYNEQFF
TRBJ1-3	TRBV12-5	CASGLQGVDTIYF
TRBJ1-3	TRBV25-1	CASSEPRGGDSGNTIYF
TRBJ2-5	TRBV2	CASRIDGSWAQYF
TRBJ2-7	TRBV10-3	CAISESTGGAHEQYF
TRBJ1-6	TRBV7-9	CATEAGLGGNSPLHF
TRBJ2-7	TRBV11-1	CASSLGGGREQYF
TRBJ2-7	TRBV19	CASSIVRAGGYEQYF
TRBJ2-2	TRBV4-2	CASSQDTEGGELFF
TRBJ2-7	TRBV7-9	CASSLMGSNSYEQYF
TRBJ1-3	TRBV5-4	CASSRGTGGLSGNTIYF
TRBJ2-1	TRBV27	CASSYLAGSTTYNEQFF
TRBJ2-5	TRBV7-3	CASSKGEQETQYF
TRBJ1-1	TRBV7-2	CASSLGIHTEAFF